What follows are 25 T cell receptor beta chains derived from one specimen sequenced in a study of blood T cell repertoires in COVID-19. Data came from immunoSEQ multiplex PCR; TCRdb stores just in-frame clones and leaves some out. Counted here are over 250,000 clones, roughly nine tenths occurring once; the ten biggest clones make up approximately 4%. Sequenced sample: peripheral blood. These receptors were taken from a man in his sixties who had recovered from COVID-19.

This clone was detected a few times. The V gene is TRBV25-1, the J gene TRBJ1-1; D uncertain. Germline V gene lookup returns CDR1 MGHDK and CDR2 SYGVNS. The V end was cut by 2 bases, the J end by 7 bases, with 23 bases between. The CDR3 has 17 residues. CDR3 in amino acids: CASSEGTRVRSGGEAFF. CDR3 DNA sequence: TGTGCCAGCAGTGAAGGAACGAGGGTCCGATCGGGAGGTGAAGCTTTCTTT.

The chain combines TRBV18 with TRBJ2-1, with a possible D match to TRBD1 (5 bases). CDR3 size: 15 residues. The V gene lost 3 bases and the J gene lost 0 bases, with 9 bases spanning the gap. The V gene's germline CDR1 is KGHSH and CDR2 LQKENI. Here the CDR3 DNA reads TGTGCCAGCTCACCCGACAGAAGCTCCTACAATGAGCAGTTCTTC. Translation: CASSPDRSSYNEQFF.

The rearrangement joins TRBV15 to TRBJ2-2, with TRBD2 identical over 11 bases. Germline-derived CDR1 and CDR2 are LNHNV and YYDKDF (reference sequence). The CDR3 totals 16 residues. J lost 9 bases, V lost 3 bases, and 9 bases had no gene match. The CDR3 loop reads CATSSLAGGDLWELFF. The CDR3 DNA follows: TGTGCCACCAGCAGCCTAGCGGGGGGCGATCTTTGGGAGCTGTTTTTT.

The rearrangement uses TRBV18 and TRBJ2-7; maybe TRBD2 (5 bases). Trimming took off 4 bases at V and 0 bases at J, with 16 bases between the two ends. The CDR3 has 16 residues. Germline V gene data show CDR1 as KGHSH and CDR2 as LQKENI. The CDR3 is CASSLGGGPISYEQYF. The CDR3 DNA is TGTGCCAGCTCACTAGGAGGAGGCCCTATCTCCTACGAGCAGTACTTC.

The chain employs TRBV6-4 and TRBJ2-2; 10 nucleotides align to TRBD2. Per germline, CDR1 MRHNA and CDR2 SNTAGT. Trimming at V came to 7 bases and at J to 2 bases, leaving 7 bases not matched to a gene. The CDR3 has 16 residues. DNA for the CDR3: TGTGCCAGCAAATCCAGCGGGGGGGCCAACACCGGGGAGCTGTTTTTT. Protein product: CASKSSGGANTGELFF.

V gene TRBV5-1 combines with J gene TRBJ2-7; 12 nucleotides align to TRBD1. CDR1 and CDR2 (germline): SGHRS, YFSETQ. The CDR3 has 18 residues. V lost 5 bases, J lost 2 bases, and 14 bases stayed unmatched. The CDR3: CASRTGQGAQSSPYEQYF. Written as DNA, the CDR3 is TGCGCCAGCAGAACGGGACAGGGGGCCCAAAGTAGTCCCTACGAGCAGTACTTC. The whole variable domain, remainder taken from reference TRBV5-1 and TRBJ2-7, is KAGVTQTPRYLIKTRGQQVTLSCSPISGHRSVSWYQQTPGQGLQFLFEYFSETQRNKGNFPGRFSGRQFSNSRSEMNVSTLELGDSALYLCASRTGQGAQSSPYEQYFGPGTRLTVT.

This clone was counted only a few times. This sequence joins TRBV18 and TRBJ2-7; 9 nucleotides agree with TRBD1. The V and J ends lost 1 base and 7 bases, in that order; junction bases with no gene match: 8. The CDR3 extends over 15 amino acids. Germline V gene lookup returns CDR1 KGHSH and CDR2 LQKENI. CDR3 protein: CASSPQGQGGREQYF. CDR3 bases: TGTGCCAGCTCACCACAGGGACAGGGCGGTCGGGAGCAGTACTTC.

This clone was detected only once. The rearrangement links TRBV5-1 to TRBJ2-1; the match to TRBD1 covers 7 bases. With V trimmed by 3 bases and J by 4 bases, 7 bases remained unmatched. This CDR3 contains 15 residues. Germline CDR1 SGHRS, CDR2 YFSETQ. CDR3 in amino acids: CASSSSLQGYNEQFF. The CDR3 bases are TGCGCCAGCAGCTCCAGCCTACAGGGGTACAATGAGCAGTTCTTC.

This clone was seen a few times. This chain joins TRBV5-1 and TRBJ1-4; 7 bases match TRBD1. V dropped 4 bases and J dropped 4; count of bases not matched to a gene: 1. This CDR3 has 13 residues. In germline, CDR1 is SGHRS, CDR2 YFSETQ. CDR3 sequence reads: CASSGTVNEKLFF. CDR3 nucleotide sequence: TGCGCCAGCAGCGGGACAGTTAATGAAAAACTGTTTTTT.

The genes are TRBV28 and TRBJ2-7; D not resolved. The CDR3 is 12 amino acids. The germline gives CDR1 MDHEN, CDR2 SYDVKM. V gave up 3 bases and J gave up 2 bases, with 5 bases separating them. The CDR3 protein is CASSLAPYEQYF. Written as DNA, the CDR3 is TGTGCCAGCAGTTTGGCCCCCTACGAGCAGTACTTC.

The rearrangement links TRBV7-9 to TRBJ2-7, with a possible D match to TRBD1 (5 bases). This CDR3 comprises 15 residues. Germline V gives CDR1 SEHNR, CDR2 FQNEAQ (reference sequence). Between the trimmed V and J ends, which lost 9 bases and 0 bases, there was a span of 18 bases. CDR3 coding DNA: TGTGCCAGTCAACCCCTGGACACCAACTCCTACGAGCAGTACTTC. Amino acids: CASQPLDTNSYEQYF.

The chain links TRBV5-1 to TRBJ2-3; tentatively, D is TRBD2 (5 bases). CDR3 size: 15 residues. Germline V gene sequence: CDR1 SGHRS, CDR2 YFSETQ. Trimming took off 2 bases at V and 3 bases at J, with 13 bases between the two ends. The CDR3 DNA reads TGCGCCAGCAGCTTCGGGATCCACGGGACAGATACGCAGTATTTT. This sequence encodes CASSFGIHGTDTQYF.

CDR3 in amino acids: CASSKTSTGELFF. CDR3 nucleotides: TGTGCCAGCAGCAAAACTAGCACCGGGGAGCTGTTTTTT. The chain uses TRBV3-1 (or the pseudogene TRBV3-2) and TRBJ2-2; a weak D match, TRBD2 (5 bases). The germline V gene has CDR1 LGHDT and CDR2 YNNKEL (reference sequence). There are 13 residues in the CDR3. V was trimmed by 5 bases and J by 4 bases, leaving 8 bases between them.

The V gene is TRBV4-1, the J gene TRBJ2-7; 8 bases are shared with TRBD2. Germline lookup yields CDR1 MGHRA and CDR2 YSYEKL. V shed 0 bases, J shed 1 base, and the junction held 8 bases outside the gene matches. The CDR3 sequence is 17 residues long. DNA of the CDR3: TGCGCCAGCAGCCAAGATTATAGTACTAGCGGTTCCTACGAGCAGTACTTC. This translates into CASSQDYSTSGSYEQYF.

The rearrangement uses TRBV23-1 and TRBJ2-1, with D perhaps matching TRBD2 (5 bases). TRBV23-1 is placed among ORFs of uncertain function. There are 17 residues in the CDR3. The V end was cut by 0 bases, the J end by 0 bases, with 12 bases between. The DNA of the CDR3 is TGCGCCAGCAGTCAATCGAGTCAGCGGAGCTCCTACAATGAGCAGTTCTTC. Its protein product is CASSQSSQRSSYNEQFF.

This chain connects TRBV12-3 or TRBV12-4 to TRBJ2-3; 9 bases are shared with TRBD1. CDR3 length: 13 residues. J was trimmed by 6 bases and V by 5 bases; bases with no gene match: 3. For the CDR3, the DNA is TGTGCCAGCAGTCCCGGGACAGGGGATACGCAGTATTTT. Translating it yields CASSPGTGDTQYF.

This rearrangement joins TRBV5-1 to TRBJ2-5; TRBD1 might be the D (6 bases). The germline CDR1 and CDR2 sequences are SGHRS and YFSETQ. The length of the CDR3 is 16 residues. V lost 4 bases and J lost 2, with 18 bases in between. The chain's CDR3 is CASSISTGTLQETQYF. The CDR3 coding sequence is TGCGCCAGCAGCATCAGCACCGGGACACTACAAGAGACCCAGTACTTC.

The V and J genes are TRBV19 and TRBJ2-7, with unresolved D. Trimming cost V 7 bases and J 2 bases, with 12 bases left between them. Germline values: CDR1 LNHDA, CDR2 SQIVND (reference sequence). There are 13 residues in the CDR3. The CDR3 DNA reads as TGTGCCAGTACTTGTATGGCCCCCTACGAGCAGTACTTC. Its protein is CASTCMAPYEQYF.

The chain employs TRBV11-2 and TRBJ2-1; D perhaps matches TRBD1 (6 bases). Looked up from germline, CDR1 is SGHAT and CDR2 is FQNNGV. Trimming pared 5 bases from V and 7 bases from J, leaving 15 bases between. The CDR3 loop spans 14 amino acids. The CDR3 loop reads CASSPGRGGNEQFF. CDR3 sequence (DNA): TGTGCCAGCAGCCCAGGCAGGGGTGGAAATGAGCAGTTCTTC. The complete variable domain, with remaining parts taken from reference TRBV11-2 and TRBJ2-1, reads EAGVAQSPRYKIIEKRQSVAFWCNPISGHATLYWYQQILGQGPKLLIQFQNNGVVDDSQLPKDRFSAERLKGVDSTLKIQPAKLEDSAVYLCASSPGRGGNEQFFGPGTRLTVL.

This rearrangement joins TRBV27 to TRBJ2-1; the match to TRBD2 covers 7 bases. This CDR3 region has 16 residues. CDR1 is MNHEY, CDR2 SMNVEV, per germline (reference sequence). Trimming cost V 4 bases and J 2 bases; bases outside gene matches: 8. In DNA, the CDR3 is TGTGCCAGCAGTTCGAAAGCGGGGATCGCCTACAATGAGCAGTTCTTC. Its protein is CASSSKAGIAYNEQFF.

The chain carries TRBV18 and TRBJ1-4, with TRBD1 matching over 7 bases. The CDR3 has 14 residues. CDR1 KGHSH and CDR2 LQKENI come from the germline V gene. V lost 3 bases to trimming and J lost 3 bases; unmatched junction nucleotides: 1. CDR3 sequence reads: CASSPTGPNEKLFF. CDR3 DNA sequence: TGTGCCAGCTCACCGACAGGGCCTAATGAAAAACTGTTTTTT.

The J gene is TRBJ2-3, the V gene TRBV19; D is undetermined. The length of the CDR3 is 13 residues. CDR1 and CDR2 from the germline V gene are LNHDA and SQIVND (reference sequence). Trimming stripped 3 bases from V and 5 bases from J, with 9 bases between. DNA for the CDR3: TGTGCCAGTAGTATCTTACGAGGAGATACGCAGTATTTT. Its translation is CASSILRGDTQYF. Full variable domain (missing parts from reference TRBV19 and TRBJ2-3): DGGITQSPKYLFRKEGQNVTLSCEQNLNHDAMYWYRQDPGQGLRLIYYSQIVNDFQKGDIAEGYSVSREKKESFPLTVTSAQKNPTAFYLCASSILRGDTQYFGPGTRLTVL.

V usage is TRBV4-2 and J usage is TRBJ2-7, with 7 bases identical to TRBD2. The CDR3 is made up of 15 amino acids. J lost 5 bases, V lost 0 bases, and 7 bases had no gene match. Germline V gene data show CDR1 as LGHNA and CDR2 as YNFKEQ. The CDR3 spells CASSQEWGGGDEQYF. The CDR3, as DNA: TGTGCCAGCAGCCAAGAGTGGGGGGGAGGTGACGAGCAGTACTTC.

In its sample, this clone was seen once. The chain employs TRBV19 and TRBJ2-3; possible D gene TRBD2, 5 bases. The CDR3 has 14 residues. Germline V lookup: CDR1 LNHDA, CDR2 SQIVND (reference sequence). V was clipped by 6 bases and J by 2 bases, with 12 bases between them. In DNA, the CDR3 is TGTGCCAGTAGCCGGAGGACGACCACAGATACGCAGTATTTT. Its protein is CASSRRTTTDTQYF.

The chain recombines TRBV29-1 with TRBJ1-2, with 10 nucleotides matching TRBD1. The CDR3 consists of 14 residues. V lost 4 bases, J lost 8 bases, and 10 bases stayed unmatched. In germline, CDR1 is SQVTM, CDR2 ANQGSEA. This chain's CDR3 is CSVGGDRGSWGYTF. CDR3 bases: TGCAGCGTTGGAGGGGACAGGGGATCTTGGGGCTACACCTTC.